This record concerns one TCR beta chain sequence. Its antigen is not identified. Primers: 60 Vbeta forward and 13 Jbeta reverse. Profiled with immunoSEQ multiplex PCR; TCRdb holds only in-frame clones, not every one. In total, the table holds some 76,000 clones. The J segment lost 7 bases and the V segment lost 6 bases, leaving 8 bases of the junction unmatched. The germline V gene has CDR1 SQVTM and CDR2 ANQGSEA. This CDR3 is built from 12 residues. This specimen comes from a study of cytomegalovirus exposure and HLA in healthy donors. Findings of the study overall: The authors judged a highly shared variant cluster likely a sequencing artifact. HLA alleles were associated with 18,000 or so TCR beta sequences in a later analysis at 0.05 false discovery rate. Analyzed later, association rates of TCRs varied across HLA loci, with DRB1 most and HLA-C fewest.

This TCR came from a man aged 40-55 years in good health and CMV-seronegative. The chain employs TRBV29-1 and TRBJ1-1; 7 bases fit TRBD1. Material: PBMCs. DNA of the CDR3: TGCAGCGTCGAGTACAGGGGCCTTGAAGCTTTCTTT. The encoded protein is CSVEYRGLEAFF.